A single sample is the source of the 31 T cell receptor beta chains below, sequenced in a study of T cell repertoires in cytomegalovirus infection (dated by TCRdb to about 2019). Sequencing was carried out with an Illumina HiSeq 1500. TCRdb reprocessed the public reads (quality trimming at Q25 with fastp, clone calling with MiXCR) and kept in-frame beta chains. Entries that share a CDR3 protein sequence are merged under the most common genes and DNA. This sample gives 750,000 to 900,000 distinct CDR3 sequences in total; 29% of them show up just once. The ten largest clonotypes hold about an eighth of the sample. Their antigens are not known. The treatment or condition label for this specimen denotes: in vitro stimulation with specific CMV peptide epitopes to enrich CMV-specific T cells. Sequenced here: cultured CD8+ T cells from PBMCs, sampled from culture after CMV antigen stimulation. These receptors were obtained from a human donor in good health (CMV status not recorded). Some clones in this sample may be carry-over from other donors' samples.

This sequence joins TRBV11-1 and TRBJ2-5; 10 nucleotides align to TRBD2. V shed 6 bases and J 5 bases; nucleotides not matched to a gene: 12. Per the germline V gene, CDR1 is SGHAT and CDR2 is FQDESV (reference sequence). This CDR3 is 16 amino acids long. The CDR3 DNA is TGTGCCAGCAGGAAGCGTACAGCGGGGGGGCCGGAGACCCAGTACTTC. It encodes CASRKRTAGGPETQYF.

The CDR3 spells CASSQPQASNYGYTF. CDR3 nucleotides: TGCGCCAGCAGCCAACCACAGGCCTCTAACTATGGCTACACCTTC. The V call is TRBV4-1, the J call TRBJ1-2; possibly TRBD1 for D (5 bases). V was clipped by 2 bases and J by 0 bases, with 10 bases between them. The CDR3 spans 15 residues. Germline lookup yields CDR1 MGHRA and CDR2 YSYEKL.

The chain is built from TRBV6-5 and TRBJ1-1; D gene unclear. Germline V gene lookup returns CDR1 MNHEY and CDR2 SVGAGI. V shed 2 bases and J shed 3 bases, with 10 bases lying between them. The CDR3 has 14 residues. DNA for the CDR3: TGTGCCAGCAGTTACACCCTGGGAGACACTGAAGCTTTCTTT. It codes for CASSYTLGDTEAFF.

The V call is TRBV27, the J call TRBJ1-1; a possible D gene is TRBD1 (6 bases). V gave up 3 bases and J gave up 12 bases, with 23 bases separating them. The germline V gene encodes CDR1 MNHEY and CDR2 SMNVEV (reference sequence). The CDR3 is made up of 15 amino acids. The CDR3 sequence: CASSFGGRGELGTFF. CDR3 nucleotides: TGTGCCAGCAGTTTTGGCGGCAGGGGCGAATTGGGAACTTTCTTT.

Many counts were recorded for this clonotype. The V gene is TRBV7-2, the J gene TRBJ1-2; the D is unclear. The V end lost 5 bases, the J end lost 1 base, and 23 bases lay between the germline ends. In germline, CDR1 is SGHTA, CDR2 FQGNSA. This CDR3 contains 18 residues. DNA for the CDR3: TGTGCCAGCAGCCATCAAAGACAAGTGAACGGATTTAACTATGGCTACACCTTC. It specifies CASSHQRQVNGFNYGYTF.

This clonotype was recorded a few times. This sequence joins TRBV27 and TRBJ2-6, with D hard to call. The CDR3 runs to 14 residues. V dropped 6 bases and J dropped 2 bases, with 8 bases sitting between them. The germline V gene has CDR1 MNHEY and CDR2 SMNVEV (reference sequence). CDR3 amino acids: CASSPTAGANVLTF. The CDR3 DNA sequence: TGTGCCAGCAGCCCTACAGCTGGGGCCAACGTCCTGACTTTC.

This clonotype was counted between two and nine times. The genes are TRBV4-2 and TRBJ2-1, with 8 bases identical to TRBD2. Germline loops: CDR1 LGHNA, CDR2 YNFKEQ. Trimming cost V 8 bases and J 7 bases; bases outside gene matches: 10. The CDR3 runs to 14 residues. The CDR3 DNA sequence: TGTGCCAGCGCATCCCGGGGGGGCCAGAATGAGCAGTTCTTC. It encodes CASASRGGQNEQFF.

This clonotype has more than one count but fewer than ten. The chain combines TRBV20-1 with TRBJ1-2; D is possibly TRBD1 (6 bases). This CDR3 is built from 14 residues. With 0 bases removed from V and 4 bases from J, the gap between germline ends came to 12 bases. Per germline, CDR1 DFQATT and CDR2 SNEGSKA (reference sequence). The CDR3 region is CSARESGDGYGYTF. CDR3 DNA: TGCAGTGCTAGAGAGTCAGGGGATGGCTATGGCTACACCTTC.

This clonotype was seen a handful of times. The chain carries TRBV20-1 and TRBJ2-7, with D uncertain. V was cut by 0 bases and J by 2 bases, with 11 bases left in between. The CDR3 extends over 14 amino acids. The germline V gene encodes CDR1 DFQATT and CDR2 SNEGSKA (reference sequence). The CDR3 DNA reads TGCAGTGCTAGAGATGGGCAGCTAGCCTACGAGCAGTACTTC. This codes for CSARDGQLAYEQYF.

This clonotype was recorded a few times. The chain recombines TRBV20-1 with TRBJ1-5; 11 bases are a match to TRBD1. Germline V gene lookup returns CDR1 DFQATT and CDR2 SNEGSKA (reference sequence). The CDR3 sequence is 18 residues long. Trimming cost V 3 bases and J 2 bases; bases outside gene matches: 12. CDR3 sequence reads: CSASSGRDRGYGNQPQHF. DNA for the CDR3: TGCAGTGCTAGCTCCGGCCGGGACAGGGGGTATGGCAATCAGCCCCAGCATTTT.

V is TRBV20-1 and J is TRBJ2-5; possible D gene TRBD1, 6 bases. V lost 0 bases, J lost 7 bases, and 12 bases lay in between. The length of the CDR3 is 13 residues. Germline V lookup: CDR1 DFQATT, CDR2 SNEGSKA (reference sequence). CDR3 sequence: CSARDRGGVTQYF. CDR3 bases: TGCAGTGCTAGAGATCGTGGGGGCGTGACCCAGTACTTC.

This rearrangement joins TRBV7-9 to TRBJ1-5; 7 positions match TRBD1. There are 17 residues in the CDR3. The junction had 10 bases not matched to a gene; V was cut back by 5 bases and J by 0 bases. Germline lookup yields CDR1 SEHNR and CDR2 FQNEAQ (reference sequence). Written as DNA, the CDR3 is TGTGCCAGCAGCGGAACACAGGGGCTTTATAGCAATCAGCCCCAGCATTTT. Translation: CASSGTQGLYSNQPQHF.

This clonotype was seen a handful of times. The chain employs TRBV6-2 or TRBV6-3 and TRBJ2-3; 8 bases match TRBD2. V lost 6 bases to trimming and J lost 2 bases; unmatched junction nucleotides: 7. The germline V gene encodes CDR1 MNHEY and CDR2 SVGEGT. This CDR3 region has 15 residues. The CDR3 region is CASRHSGESTDTQYF. Written as DNA, the CDR3 is TGTGCCAGCAGACATAGCGGGGAATCCACAGATACGCAGTATTTT.

This clonotype has just a few counts. J is TRBJ1-1 and V is TRBV6-1; D might be TRBD1 (6 bases). Between the trimmed V and J ends, which lost 7 bases and 1 base, there was a span of 16 bases. The length of the CDR3 is 15 residues. Germline CDR1 reads MNHNS; CDR2 reads SASEGT. Here the CDR3 reads CASTVNRATNTEAFF. The CDR3 coding sequence is TGTGCCAGCACCGTAAACAGGGCTACGAACACTGAAGCTTTCTTT.

A few counts support this clonotype. The rearrangement joins TRBV5-6 to TRBJ2-1, with TRBD2 identical over 11 bases. V lost 0 bases and J lost 5; bases outside the gene matches: 10. Germline V gene sequence: CDR1 SGHDT, CDR2 YYEEEE. This CDR3 region has 18 residues. The CDR3 DNA sequence: TGTGCCAGCAGCTTGGCGCCTAGCGGGGGGCCCGTTAACAATGAGCAGTTCTTC. Protein: CASSLAPSGGPVNNEQFF.

This clonotype was recorded many times. The genes are TRBV7-9 and TRBJ2-7, with TRBD2 matching 7 bases. Looked up from germline, CDR1 is SEHNR and CDR2 is FQNEAQ (reference sequence). The CDR3 consists of 11 residues. For the CDR3, the DNA is TGTGCAAGCGGGGCTCCCTACGAGCAGTACTTC. Protein product: CASGAPYEQYF. Drawing the rest from reference TRBV7-9 and TRBJ2-7, the complete variable domain is DTGVSQNPRHKITKRGQNVTFRCDPISEHNRLYWYRQTLGQGPEFLTYFQNEAQLEKSRLLSDRFSAERPKGSFSTLEIQRTEQGDSAMYLCASGAPYEQYFGPGTRLTVT.

The V call is TRBV12-3 or TRBV12-4, the J call TRBJ2-5; TRBD1 aligns across 8 bases. V gave up 2 bases and J gave up 5 bases; unmatched junction bases: 7. The CDR3 is made up of 15 amino acids. The CDR3 DNA sequence: TGTGCCAGCAGTTTAATTCAGGGGGCGGGTGAGACCCAGTACTTC. This sequence encodes CASSLIQGAGETQYF.

This clonotype occurred a few times. The rearrangement joins TRBV4-3 to TRBJ1-2; D remains ambiguous. Trimming pared 0 bases from V and 8 bases from J, leaving 16 bases between. CDR1 LGHNA and CDR2 YSLEER come from the germline V gene. The CDR3 has 15 amino acids. This CDR3 reads CASSQDRGPLNGYTF. CDR3 in DNA: TGCGCCAGCAGCCAAGATCGCGGACCTTTGAACGGCTACACCTTC.

The chain carries TRBV4-3 and TRBJ2-3; 8 nucleotides align to TRBD2. J gave up 4 bases and V 3 bases, and 9 bases lay outside the gene matches. The CDR3 runs to 16 residues. CDR1 and CDR2 from the germline V gene are LGHNA and YSLEER. CDR3 bases: TGCGCCAGCAGCCAGTGGGGCACTAGCGGATCAGATACGCAGTATTTT. Translating gives CASSQWGTSGSDTQYF.

This chain uses TRBV24-1 with TRBJ2-5; 9 positions agree with TRBD1. From germline, CDR1 is KGHDR and CDR2 SFDVKD. The CDR3 runs to 19 residues. V was pared by 2 bases and J by 1 base, with 13 bases of the junction left unmatched. The CDR3 DNA is TGTGCCACCAGTGATTCTTACCACCGGGACAGGGATTTCCAAGAGACCCAGTACTTC. It translates to CATSDSYHRDRDFQETQYF.

The rearrangement links TRBV28 to TRBJ2-2; tentative D call: TRBD1 (6 bases). Germline V gene sequence: CDR1 MDHEN, CDR2 SYDVKM. The CDR3 is made up of 13 amino acids. The V gene lost 4 bases and the J gene lost 7 bases, with 10 bases spanning the gap. The CDR3 DNA follows: TGTGCCAGCAGTTCCCGGACAGTCGGGGAGCTGTTTTTT. Translated, it gives CASSSRTVGELFF.

This clonotype was seen a few times. The gene calls are TRBV20-1 and TRBJ1-1; D is possibly TRBD1 (5 bases). The V gene lost 6 bases and the J gene lost 0 bases, with 14 bases spanning the gap. CDR3 length: 14 residues. CDR1 is DFQATT, CDR2 SNEGSKA, per germline (reference sequence). The CDR3 coding sequence is TGCAGTGCCCGGGACCGGACCATGAACACTGAAGCTTTCTTT. Amino acids: CSARDRTMNTEAFF.

In this sample, this clonotype turned up a few times. The V gene is TRBV28, the J gene TRBJ2-3, with D tentatively TRBD1 or TRBD2 (6 bases each). In germline, CDR1 is MDHEN, CDR2 SYDVKM. This CDR3 region has 17 residues. V was trimmed by 2 bases and J by 0 bases, leaving 15 bases between them. The CDR3, as DNA: TGTGCCAGCAGTTTAGTGGGGGGCCTATCCAGCACAGATACGCAGTATTTT. Residues: CASSLVGGLSSTDTQYF.

This clonotype was seen repeatedly, ten times or more. V is TRBV11-2 and J is TRBJ1-1; 9 nucleotides align to TRBD1. V trimming: 5 bases; J trimming: 5 bases; junction bases outside the gene matches: 9. The length of the CDR3 is 15 residues. Germline CDR1 is SGHAT and CDR2 is FQNNGV. The CDR3, as DNA: TGTGCCAGCAGCCCATGGGGACAGGGAGCAACTGAAGCTTTCTTT. Its translation is CASSPWGQGATEAFF. The complete variable domain, with remaining parts taken from reference TRBV11-2 and TRBJ1-1, reads EAGVAQSPRYKIIEKRQSVAFWCNPISGHATLYWYQQILGQGPKLLIQFQNNGVVDDSQLPKDRFSAERLKGVDSTLKIQPAKLEDSAVYLCASSPWGQGATEAFFGQGTRLTVV.

CDR3 coding DNA: TGTGCCAGCAGTTACGGAGGGGCTTATTCACCCCTCCACTTT. Protein sequence: CASSYGGAYSPLHF. The V call is TRBV6-5, the J call TRBJ1-6, with a weak D call TRBD1 (5 bases). This CDR3 spans 14 amino acids. The V gene lost 2 bases and the J gene lost 8 bases, with 10 bases spanning the gap. Looked up from germline, CDR1 is MNHEY and CDR2 is SVGAGI.

The V gene is TRBV20-1, the J gene TRBJ2-7; no definite D call. The V end was cut by 6 bases, the J end by 0 bases, with 15 bases between. The CDR3 has 14 amino acids. The germline gives CDR1 DFQATT, CDR2 SNEGSKA (reference sequence). CDR3 bases: TGCAGTGCCTCCTCTACACGGACCTCCTACGAGCAGTACTTC. It encodes CSASSTRTSYEQYF.

This clonotype has only one observation. The chain combines TRBV29-1 with TRBJ2-3; D uncertain. There are 12 residues in the CDR3. Germline V gene sequence: CDR1 SQVTM, CDR2 ANQGSEA. Trimming pared 3 bases from V and 3 bases from J, leaving 7 bases between. DNA for the CDR3: TGCAGCGTTGACACAGCTACAGATACGCAGTATTTT. It encodes CSVDTATDTQYF.

This chain connects TRBV15 to TRBJ2-7; possibly TRBD1 for D (5 bases). The germline gives CDR1 LNHNV, CDR2 YYDKDF (reference sequence). V was trimmed by 5 bases and J by 2 bases, leaving 22 bases between them. The CDR3 is 17 residues long. CDR3: CATSPREGRGETYEQYV. CDR3 DNA sequence: TGTGCCACCAGCCCCCGCGAAGGTAGGGGCGAGACCTACGAGCAGTACGTC.

This clonotype was recorded at least ten times. The CDR3 nucleotides are TGTGCCAGCAGAGAAAGACTAGCGGGGGCCTACGAGCAGTACTTC. Amino acid sequence: CASRERLAGAYEQYF. V and J are TRBV7-8 and TRBJ2-7, with 12 bases matching TRBD2. The length of the CDR3 is 15 residues. Trimming removed 6 bases from V and 2 bases from J; junction bases left unmatched: 5. CDR1 is SGHVS, CDR2 FQNEAQ, per germline.

This clonotype was found a few times. This chain connects TRBV5-6 to TRBJ2-7; D is uncertain. The CDR3 has 13 residues. The germline V gene has CDR1 SGHDT and CDR2 YYEEEE. V was clipped by 3 bases and J by 3 bases, with 10 bases between them. CDR3 DNA sequence: TGTGCCAGCAGCTCCGACACCATCTACGAGCAGTACGTC. Translation gives CASSSDTIYEQYV.

The rearrangement joins TRBV15 to TRBJ2-7; D ambiguous. V was cut by 0 bases and J by 0 bases, with 9 bases left in between. CDR3 length: 15 residues. Germline values: CDR1 LNHNV, CDR2 YYDKDF (reference sequence). CDR3 nucleotide sequence: TGTGCCACCAGCAGAGATCAACTCACCTCCTACGAGCAGTACTTC. Translating gives CATSRDQLTSYEQYF.